Listed below are T cell receptor beta chains from one sample, sequenced in a study of T cells after yellow fever vaccination. A single record per CDR3 protein comes from TCRdb applying MiXCR to the 5' RACE reads. This sample yields some 400,000 distinct CDR3 sequences, of which 18% are seen a single time; 15% to 20% belongs to the top ten. The sample here was PBMCs, taken before the yellow fever booster vaccination. All receptors derive from a man aged 18 to 30 who received the YFV17D yellow fever vaccine. The CDR3 runs from the conserved cysteine through the conserved F or W. D genes are given only for firm matches. The size field is filled for only some rows; it gives once, few, many or a size class.

v_call	d_call	j_call	clone_size	cdr3_aa	cdr3_nt
TRBV7-2	-	TRBJ1-2	-	CASSPYERYGYTF	TGTGCCAGCAGCCCCTACGAGCGCTATGGCTACACCTTC
TRBV7-2	-	TRBJ2-1	few	CASSGTRRSSYNEQFF	TGTGCCAGCAGTGGAACTCGGAGGAGCTCCTACAATGAGCAGTTCTTC
TRBV13	-	TRBJ1-5	few	CASTHSGGQSNQPQHF	TGTGCCAGCACCCATTCCGGGGGGCAGAGCAATCAGCCCCAGCATTTT
TRBV2	TRBD2	TRBJ2-7	-	CASSSLAGGPHEQYF	TGTGCCAGCAGTTCACTAGCGGGGGGGCCCCACGAGCAGTACTTC
TRBV20-1	TRBD1	TRBJ2-7	few	CSARDPGQGAYEQYF	TGCAGTGCTAGAGATCCGGGACAGGGGGCCTACGAGCAGTACTTC
TRBV12-3/TRBV12-4	-	TRBJ2-1	few	CASSLWQGYNEQFF	TGTGCCAGCAGTTTATGGCAAGGATACAATGAGCAGTTCTTC
TRBV28	TRBD1	TRBJ1-2	-	CASTGARPDRGSGYTF	TGTGCCAGCACAGGAGCGCGACCGGACAGGGGGTCCGGCTACACCTTC
TRBV5-1	TRBD1	TRBJ1-1	-	CASSPTLDRGKNTEAFF	TGCGCCAGCAGCCCGACCCTCGACAGGGGGAAGAACACTGAAGCTTTCTTT
TRBV12-3/TRBV12-4	TRBD1	TRBJ1-2	-	CASRLTGAGGYTF	TGTGCCAGCAGGTTGACAGGGGCTGGGGGCTACACCTTC
TRBV7-2	TRBD1	TRBJ1-6	few	CASTPGGFSSYNSPLHF	TGTGCCAGCACCCCAGGGGGGTTCAGCTCCTATAATTCACCCCTCCACTTT
TRBV7-9	-	TRBJ2-5	-	CASSPTLSGEAKVTQYF	TGTGCCAGCAGCCCGACTTTGTCCGGGGAAGCGAAGGTGACCCAGTACTTC
TRBV9	-	TRBJ2-5	few	CASSVRFQETQYF	TGTGCCAGCAGCGTGAGGTTCCAAGAGACCCAGTACTTC
TRBV5-1	-	TRBJ1-2	-	CASSSLGRGYTF	TGCGCCAGCAGTTCTCTGGGGCGCGGCTACACCTTC
TRBV4-1	TRBD1	TRBJ1-5	few	CASSQETGVGQPQHF	TGCGCCAGCAGCCAAGAAACAGGGGTTGGTCAGCCCCAGCATTTT
TRBV4-3	-	TRBJ2-1	-	CASSQVRLQGVNEQFF	TGCGCCAGCAGCCAAGTTCGCCTACAGGGAGTAAATGAGCAGTTCTTC
TRBV3-1	TRBD2	TRBJ2-5	few	CASRSSGGPWETQYF	TGTGCCAGCAGATCTAGCGGGGGACCTTGGGAGACCCAGTACTTC
TRBV2	-	TRBJ2-5	-	CASSERGSQETQYF	TGTGCCAGCAGTGAACGGGGTAGCCAAGAGACCCAGTACTTC
TRBV7-2	-	TRBJ1-1	-	CASSSLNSRAEAFF	TGTGCCAGCAGCTCTTTAAATTCGCGGGCTGAAGCTTTCTTT
TRBV9	-	TRBJ2-2	-	CASSEYWITGELFF	TGTGCCAGCAGCGAGTATTGGATCACCGGGGAGCTGTTTTTT
TRBV4-1	-	TRBJ1-2	few	CASSRYSGADYGYTF	TGCGCCAGCAGCAGGTATTCAGGGGCTGACTATGGCTACACCTTC
TRBV9	TRBD2	TRBJ2-3	-	CASSPPGLAGTDTQYF	TGTGCCAGCAGCCCCCCGGGACTAGCGGGTACAGATACGCAGTATTTT
TRBV10-3	-	TRBJ2-1	-	CATDHGNEQFF	TGTGCCACCGACCACGGCAATGAGCAGTTCTTC
TRBV12-5	-	TRBJ2-1	-	CASGSLGGHYNEQFF	TGTGCTAGTGGATCCTTAGGAGGGCACTACAATGAGCAGTTCTTC
TRBV5-4	-	TRBJ2-3	-	CASSPGKLRDTQYF	TGTGCCAGCAGCCCAGGAAAGCTGAGAGATACGCAGTATTTT
TRBV12-3/TRBV12-4	-	TRBJ1-3	few	CASSYRRYSGNTIYF	TGTGCCAGCAGTTACAGAAGATACTCTGGAAACACCATATATTTT
TRBV12-3/TRBV12-4	TRBD1	TRBJ1-1	many	CASRGTTGVIAFF	TGTGCCAGCAGGGGGACCACAGGGGTGATAGCTTTCTTT
TRBV4-3	TRBD1	TRBJ1-6	-	CASSRVTGGGSYNSPLHF	TGCGCCAGCAGCCGCGTCACAGGGGGGGGCTCCTATAATTCACCCCTCCACTTT
TRBV29-1	-	TRBJ1-5	few	CSVVLGVENQPQHF	TGCAGCGTTGTTTTGGGGGTGGAAAATCAGCCCCAGCATTTT
TRBV6-2/TRBV6-3	TRBD1	TRBJ1-5	few	CASSPGGAGQPQHF	TGTGCCAGCAGCCCAGGGGGGGCAGGTCAGCCCCAGCATTTT
TRBV6-6	-	TRBJ2-3	-	CASSPIEDTQYF	TGTGCCAGCAGTCCAATCGAAGATACGCAGTATTTT
TRBV7-9	TRBD1	TRBJ2-7	-	CASRGQGDYEQYF	TGTGCCAGCAGAGGACAGGGGGATTACGAGCAGTACTTC
TRBV12-3/TRBV12-4	-	TRBJ2-4	many	CASSFEWGVAKNIQYF	TGTGCCAGCAGTTTCGAGTGGGGGGTAGCCAAAAACATTCAGTACTTC
TRBV4-3	TRBD2	TRBJ2-4	-	CASSQGGVAGGPFAKNIQYF	TGCGCCAGCAGCCAAGGTGGGGTAGCGGGGGGCCCCTTTGCCAAAAACATTCAGTACTTC